This TCR beta chain was identified during a study of cytomegalovirus exposure and HLA in healthy donors. Findings and limits, study-wide: Association of a missense DCLRE1C variant with TCR beta V- and J-gene trimming was reported in a later analysis. A later analysis showed TCR association rates differing by HLA locus, peaking at DRB1 and lowest at HLA-C. Productive rates of about 90% or about 30% were seen for most TCR beta V segments in an earlier analysis. Among donors in an Asian-associated ancestry cluster, a later analysis reportedly found fewer N-insertions than the roughly 610-donor mean.

Use of 60 Vbeta and 13 Jbeta primers characterized the PCR. This table comes from immunoSEQ multiplex PCR, and its TCRdb copy is limited to in-frame clones, with some not included. Seen here are 100,000 to 130,000 clones, approximately 80% observed once, and the top ten hold under 5%. In regard to this clone: Its target is not known.

This receptor was taken from a male donor in good health and CMV-seronegative. Sequenced input: PBMCs.

CDR3 in DNA: TGTGCCAGCAGTAAAGACAGTAGCAATCAGCCCCAGCATTTT. It encodes CASSKDSSNQPQHF. The chain couples TRBV28 to TRBJ1-5, with D maybe TRBD1 (5 bases). Per germline, CDR1 MDHEN and CDR2 SYDVKM. This CDR3 comprises 14 residues. V was pared by 5 bases and J by 0 bases, with 8 bases between.